The text below deals with one TCR beta chain. Its antigen remains undetermined. The junction departs from germline at one end; a sequencing error may be responsible. TCR beta repertoires were profiled from peripheral blood of 13 young patients with multiple sclerosis to demonstrate the VDJtools post-analysis software. The multiple sclerosis patients were children and adolescents between about 6 and 15 years of age. The source of the sample is a study of post-analysis software for immune sequencing data (dated by TCRdb to 2015 to 2017). With regard to the full study: Relapsing-remitting, secondary progressive and progressive-relapsing multiple sclerosis were recorded as disease courses, and subtype annotation was lacking for some patients. Patient repertoires were compared against roughly 12 previously published healthy control repertoires from donors aged 6 to 25 years. A subset of samples was prepared in parallel using single-end sample barcoding, then pooled and co-amplified after Illumina adapter ligation. Overall results and qualifications from the work: Compared with controls, multiple sclerosis patients had significantly lower normalized Chao1 diversity, a finding suggesting substantial peripheral T-cell clonal expansion. Direct clustering with F measure revealed strong co-clustering of samples prepared in the same batch, which led to a batch-effect correction. The multiple sclerosis patient group was slightly younger than the control group. Patients showed significantly higher frequencies than controls for a handful of TRBV segments, among them TRBV5-6, TRBV5-1 and TRBV20-1.

The library was made by PCR. The data were produced on an Illumina HiSeq 2500. Unique molecular identifiers were incorporated into TCR beta cDNA libraries to reduce PCR and sequencing biases. Roughly 500,000 cDNA molecules were obtained per 1 to 10 million input T cells, so each molecule approximated one T cell. The patient libraries were prepared and sequenced using the same protocol as the earlier healthy control dataset. Samples belonging to the same batch were prepared together, multiplexed and sequenced on a shared HiSeq lane. The authors' analysis ran thus. MIGEC handled the raw barcoded reads, throwing out single-read molecular identifier groups before consensus assembly and CDR3 extraction. Clonotype tables were post-analysed with VDJtools, and diversity was normalized by down-sampling all datasets to the smallest sample size. In repertoire overlap clustering, CDR3 amino acid sequences, but not nucleotide sequences, were matched to correct batch-related cross-sample contamination. The public reads were reprocessed in TCRdb via fastp at Q25 and MiXCR, keeping in-frame beta chains. Entries that share a CDR3 protein sequence are merged under the most common genes and DNA. TCRdb's processing, not the study's, gives the V and J calls here. This sample lists hundreds of thousands of distinct CDR3 sequences; roughly 45% were detected once. The ten largest clones take up roughly an eighth of the sample.

The CDR3 runs 13 residues from the cysteine to the phenylalanine. Only the CDR3 DNA is retained, 39 bases long and in frame from the first base. According to the germline V gene, CDR1 reads ENHRY and CDR2 reads SYGVKD. Material for sequencing was blood. The sequence joins TRBV10-3 to TRBJ2-5; confidence is insufficient to name the D gene. The J call may be in error: the DNA end matches TRBJ2-7 better. The receptor was isolated from a girl aged 5 to 17 with multiple sclerosis. The bases read TGTGTCATCAGCCAAAGGAAGGTCTACGAGCAGTACTTC. This sequence encodes CVISQRKVYEQYF.